This TCR beta chain was recorded in a study of blood T cell repertoires in COVID-19. Study-wide context: There were acute and convalescent COVID-19 samples, and they came from the United States, Italy and Spain. PBMCs, B-cell-depleted T cells, or T cells provided the cDNA or gDNA that made up the material.

Authors' processing steps: The authors estimated nucleated cell counts from reference gene primer amplification. TCRdb keeps only in-frame clones here, not all; method: immunoSEQ multiplex PCR. V, J and clone size are those of that table, while D and trimming were read from the DNA. The sample gives around 210,000 clones, about 90% of which show up once; about 1.5% is in the top ten. This CDR3 contains 15 residues. V lost 5 bases to trimming and J lost 6 bases; unmatched junction nucleotides: 8. The germline V gene has CDR1 MNHEY and CDR2 SVGAGI. This chain connects TRBV6-5 to TRBJ2-7; 12 positions agree with TRBD2. The sample was peripheral blood. This receptor was obtained from a young man with active or convalescent COVID-19. The CDR3 protein is CASSTRTSGNSEQYF. CDR3 DNA: TGTGCCAGCAGTACCCGGACTAGCGGGAACTCCGAGCAGTACTTC.